This entry lists 10 T cell receptor beta chains sequenced from one sample in a study of liver allograft versus peripheral blood T cells. Study summary: Transplanted livers and recipients' peripheral blood had their T cell receptor repertoires compared.

TCRdb reanalysed the reads using MiXCR and keeps one entry per CDR3 protein. Found here are some 14,000 distinct CDR3 sequences, approximately 22% of them singletons; the top ten hold 5.8%. These receptors all stem from a human patient who had a liver transplant. Among the T cells, some may be from the graft donor.

In its sample, this clonotype ranks as medium-sized. This rearrangement joins TRBV5-6 to TRBJ1-4; D perhaps matches TRBD1 (6 bases). The CDR3 loop spans 16 amino acids. Germline values: CDR1 SGHDT, CDR2 YYEEEE. V dropped 2 bases and J dropped 7 bases, with 18 bases sitting between them. The CDR3 DNA is TGTGCCAGCAGCTTTGGCCTGACAGGTGGGGTTGAAAAACTGTTTTTT. Protein: CASSFGLTGGVEKLFF.

In its sample, this clonotype was seen many times. The V gene is TRBV5-5, the J gene TRBJ1-4; a possible D gene is TRBD1 (5 bases). V lost 4 bases, J lost 8 bases, and 15 bases lay in between. The germline gives CDR1 SGHKS, CDR2 YYEKEE (reference sequence). The CDR3 sequence is 14 residues long. The CDR3 is CASSVQGRGEKLFF. The CDR3 DNA follows: TGTGCCAGCAGCGTGCAGGGTCGGGGGGAAAAACTGTTTTTT.

With regard to this clonotype: With a much larger clone just one base away, this may be a read error. The chain uses TRBV5-4 and TRBJ1-2; D perhaps matches TRBD1 (6 bases). V was cut by 0 bases and J by 9 bases, with 21 bases left in between. The CDR3 is 16 residues long. Germline CDR1 reads SGHNT; CDR2 reads YYREEE (reference sequence). CDR3 coding DNA: TGTGCCAGCAGCTTGGGAGGGACATGGGGAACAAAGAGCTACACCTTC. Translation gives CASSLGGTWGTKSYTF.

This clonotype has a count of ten or more. The J gene is TRBJ1-1, the V gene TRBV6-2 or TRBV6-3; D is uncertain. CDR1 and CDR2 (germline): MNHEY, SVGEGT. The length of the CDR3 is 15 residues. The V end lost 2 bases, the J end lost 5 bases, and 15 bases lay between the germline ends. CDR3 coding DNA: TGTGCCAGCAGTTACATTTTAGGAGGAGTAACTGAAGCTTTCTTT. This gives the protein CASSYILGGVTEAFF.

This clonotype was seen repeatedly, ten times or more. The rearrangement joins TRBV6-6 to TRBJ1-2; D remains unclear. The CDR3 has 14 amino acids. In germline, CDR1 is MNHNY, CDR2 SVGAGI (reference sequence). V was cut by 3 bases and J by 6 bases, with 14 bases left in between. CDR3 nucleotide sequence: TGTGCCAGCAGTTATACCGGGGAGCAGAATGGCTACACCTTC. Protein product: CASSYTGEQNGYTF.

This sequence joins TRBV10-3 and TRBJ2-1; no clear D gene. Germline V lookup: CDR1 ENHRY, CDR2 SYGVKD. Deletions cut 6 bases from V and 10 bases from J, with 4 bases between. This CDR3 comprises 9 residues. In nucleotides, the CDR3 is TGTGCCATCAGAACAGAGCAGTTCTTC. This gives the protein CAIRTEQFF.

The chain joins TRBV12-3 or TRBV12-4 to TRBJ1-6; D may be TRBD1 (6 bases). This CDR3 has 16 residues. Trimming shortened V by 8 bases and J by 1 base, and 15 bases separated the two germline ends. CDR3 DNA sequence: TGTGCCAGCTCACCACAGGGACGGTCCTATAATTCACCCCTCCACTTT. Amino acid sequence: CASSPQGRSYNSPLHF.

This clonotype is medium-sized. V is TRBV7-9 and J is TRBJ1-1, with D maybe TRBD1 (5 bases). V lost 6 bases to trimming and J lost 6 bases, with 26 bases between them. CDR3 length: 17 residues. Per germline, CDR1 SEHNR and CDR2 FQNEAQ (reference sequence). DNA for the CDR3: TGTGCCAGCAGATTGGGGGGGGGGTTTGGGTCAGACGCTGAAGCTTTCTTT. It is translated as CASRLGGGFGSDAEAFF.

This chain uses TRBV20-1 with TRBJ1-1; weak D call: TRBD1 (6 bases). V dropped 1 base and J dropped 3 bases, with 15 bases sitting between them. The CDR3 sequence is 15 residues long. Germline V CDR1 and CDR2: DFQATT, SNEGSKA (reference sequence). The DNA for the CDR3 is TGCAGTGCTAGAGGGGGCAGGGGTCCGGACACTGAAGCTTTCTTT. Its protein product is CSARGGRGPDTEAFF.

This clonotype was picked up a small number of times. The CDR3 region has the DNA TGTGCCAGCAGTACCCGACAGGGGGCCTACGAGCAGTACTTC. Its protein product is CASSTRQGAYEQYF. This rearrangement joins TRBV27 to TRBJ2-7, with 9 bases matching TRBD1. This CDR3 has 14 amino acids. Germline V lookup: CDR1 MNHEY, CDR2 SMNVEV (reference sequence). The V gene end was trimmed by 5 bases and the J gene end by 2 bases; junction bases not matched to a gene: 4.